The 12 T cell receptor beta chains listed next were all sequenced from one sample in a study of blood T cells in healthy people across ages. Next came a second PCR, run for roughly 7 to 12 cycles, which used a sample-barcoded 5' primer along with a J-beta primer mix. TCRdb analysed the 5' RACE reads with MiXCR anew, one entry per CDR3 protein. The sample lists hundreds of thousands of distinct CDR3 sequences, roughly 48% occurring once. The sequencing sample was made of blood. The source of these receptors is a man older than 75 in good health.

This clonotype was recorded at least ten times. The chain uses TRBV6-5 and TRBJ2-7, with D perhaps TRBD1 (5 bases). The CDR3 sequence is 13 residues long. V gave up 8 bases and J gave up 4 bases, with 15 bases separating them. Germline V gives CDR1 MNHEY, CDR2 SVGAGI. CDR3 sequence: CASGAGKLYEQYF. The DNA for the CDR3 is TGTGCCAGCGGCGCAGGGAAATTGTACGAGCAGTACTTC.

The table lists this clonotype with a few counts. The rearrangement uses TRBV5-1 and TRBJ2-1; tentative D call: TRBD1 (5 bases). Looked up from germline, CDR1 is SGHRS and CDR2 is YFSETQ. The CDR3 is made up of 13 amino acids. V was pared by 5 bases and J by 3 bases, with 9 bases between. Written as DNA, the CDR3 is TGCGCCAGCAGAACAGGCATCTACAATGAGCAGTTCTTC. Protein sequence: CASRTGIYNEQFF.

The J gene is TRBJ1-2, the V gene TRBV7-2; 9 nucleotides line up with TRBD1. The CDR3 extends over 15 amino acids. Trimming removed 5 bases from V and 2 bases from J; junction bases left unmatched: 6. Per germline, CDR1 SGHTA and CDR2 FQGNSA. CDR3 coding DNA: TGTGCCAGCAGCACTGGGACAGGGAAAAACTATGGCTACACCTTC. Its protein is CASSTGTGKNYGYTF. Looking up the rest from reference TRBV7-2 and TRBJ1-2 gives the full variable domain: GAGVSQSPSNKVTEKGKDVELRCDPISGHTALYWYRQSLGQGLEFLIYFQGNSAPDKSGLPSDRFSAERTGGSVSTLTIQRTQQEDSAVYLCASSTGTGKNYGYTFGSGTRLTVV.

Only a few counts were recorded for this clonotype. CDR3 in amino acids: CASSTGTGEATEAFF. As DNA, the CDR3 is TGTGCCAGCAGTACCGGAACAGGGGAGGCCACTGAAGCTTTCTTT. This chain joins TRBV6-6 and TRBJ1-1, with 7 nucleotides matching TRBD1. There are 15 residues in the CDR3. Germline V CDR1 and CDR2: MNHNY, SVGAGI (reference sequence). Trimming removed 5 bases from V and 4 bases from J; junction bases left unmatched: 10.

This clonotype has just a few counts. V and J are TRBV20-1 and TRBJ2-5, with a possible D match to TRBD2 (5 bases). CDR3 length: 13 amino acids. V lost 1 base and J 4 bases, leaving 10 bases between the germline ends. Germline-derived CDR1 and CDR2 are DFQATT and SNEGSKA (reference sequence). CDR3 protein: CSARGTGRETQYF. In DNA, the CDR3 is TGCAGTGCTAGAGGGACGGGGAGAGAGACCCAGTACTTC.

This clonotype showed up just a few times. One junction end disagrees with the germline gene, perhaps due to a read error. The rearrangement links TRBV2 to TRBJ2-3; D is undetermined. The CDR3 is 15 amino acids. CDR1 is SNHLY, CDR2 FYNNEI, per germline. As DNA, the CDR3 is TGTGCCAGCAGTGAAGATATCTACCGCACAGATACGCAGTGTTTT. This codes for CASSEDIYRTDTQCF.

The chain combines TRBV28 with TRBJ1-5; possibly TRBD1 for D (5 bases). The V and J ends lost 6 bases and 2 bases respectively, with 14 bases between them. This CDR3 has 15 amino acids. Germline assignment: CDR1 MDHEN and CDR2 SYDVKM. In DNA form, the CDR3 reads TGTGCCAGCAGCTTAGGGGATATTGGCAATCAGCCCCAGCATTTT. Protein: CASSLGDIGNQPQHF.

V and J are TRBV14 and TRBJ2-5; 7 nucleotides line up with TRBD2. The CDR3 contains 14 residues. Germline V gene lookup returns CDR1 SGHDN and CDR2 FVKESK. Germline trimming cut 3 bases from V and 4 bases from J; bases unmatched to any gene: 5. Here the CDR3 reads CASSHEGGRETQYF. The DNA for the CDR3 is TGTGCCAGCAGCCATGAGGGAGGGCGAGAGACCCAGTACTTC.

V usage is TRBV20-1 and J usage is TRBJ2-5, with TRBD1 matching over 7 bases. CDR3 size: 14 residues. Germline V lookup: CDR1 DFQATT, CDR2 SNEGSKA (reference sequence). Unmatched junction bases numbered 11, after V lost 6 bases and J lost 4 bases. The CDR3 spells CSAGFEGQRETQYF. In nucleotides, the CDR3 is TGCAGTGCCGGCTTTGAGGGACAGCGAGAGACCCAGTACTTC.

The rearrangement uses TRBV4-3 and TRBJ2-4; D perhaps matches TRBD1 (5 bases). This CDR3 comprises 14 residues. CDR1 and CDR2 from the germline V gene are LGHNA and YSLEER. The ends were cut back, 3 bases at V and 11 bases at J, with 17 bases in the middle. CDR3 sequence: CASSQDTGQVLQYF. CDR3 nucleotides: TGCGCCAGCAGCCAGGACACTGGGCAAGTGCTTCAGTACTTC.

In this sample, this clonotype turned up a few times. The chain recombines TRBV12-3 or TRBV12-4 with TRBJ2-7, with D tentatively TRBD2 (5 bases). There are 13 residues in the CDR3. With 8 bases removed from V and 2 bases from J, the gap between germline ends came to 13 bases. The CDR3 sequence: CASRGGLTYEQYF. As DNA, the CDR3 is TGTGCCAGCCGAGGAGGTTTGACCTACGAGCAGTACTTC.

This clonotype was counted only a few times. The chain is built from TRBV24-1 and TRBJ2-2; tentative D call: TRBD1 (6 bases). Trimming cost V 6 bases and J 5 bases, with 12 bases left between them. The CDR3 length is 14 residues. In germline, CDR1 is KGHDR, CDR2 SFDVKD. The CDR3 is CATSPTGSTGELFF. In nucleotides, the CDR3 is TGTGCCACCAGTCCCACAGGGAGTACCGGGGAGCTGTTTTTT.